The T cell receptor (beta chain) described here comes from a study of OX40 agonist ivuxolimab in advanced cancers. Study information: Patients treated during dose escalation were battling hepatocellular carcinoma, melanoma, renal cell or head and neck cancer. Study-level findings and limits: Clones of CD4+ and CD8+ blood T cells grew by week 6 at doses of 0.1 to 3.0 mg/kg.

Method: immunoSEQ multiplex PCR; TCRdb's copy keeps in-frame clones and lacks some. The sample contains roughly 70,000 clones, approximately 86% of which appear only once. In germline, CDR1 is SGHTA, CDR2 FQGNSA. V dropped 5 bases and J dropped 7 bases, with 14 bases sitting between them. This CDR3 comprises 13 residues. This clone appeared once. The antigen remains undetermined. The clonotype comes from an adult with an advanced solid tumor such as melanoma, head and neck, liver or kidney cancer. V and J are TRBV7-2 and TRBJ2-5; D is undetermined. Sequenced here: CD4+ or CD8+ T cells sorted from blood, sampled in a trial of the OX40 agonist ivuxolimab. The CDR3: CASSALSLGTQYF. DNA for the CDR3: TGTGCCAGCAGCGCATTGTCATTGGGGACCCAGTACTTC.